Below, one T cell receptor beta chain is given with its context. Its matching antigen is unknown. The junction departs from the called germline gene at one end, perhaps through a read error. Germline loops: CDR1 SSHAT, CDR2 FNYEAQ (reference sequence). This CDR3 region has 13 residues. The data stem from a study of beta chain features in type 1 diabetes. Points from the study as a whole: Patients and controls would be equally affected if PCR favored shorter templates.

A sort by CD45RO/CCR7/CD25/CD127/CD95/CD27 yielded CD4+ naive, central memory, regulatory and stem cell-like memory cells. The entirety of the isolated RNA underwent reverse transcription, so expressed TCRB transcripts were sequenced. The protocol was immunoSEQ multiplex PCR, while the TCRdb copy is restricted to in-frame clones and leaves out a portion. Among about 140,000 clones listed, roughly 9.7% were seen once. This sequence originates from a middle-aged woman in good health. The specimen sequenced was central memory CD4+ T cells from blood. The chain couples TRBV7-7 to TRBJ2-5, with 8 positions matching TRBD2. The CDR3 DNA follows: TGTGCTAGCAGTGCGGGGGGCAAAGAGACCCAGTACTTC. This gives the protein CASSAGGKETQYF.